This T cell receptor (beta chain) originates from a study of CD8+CD57+ T cells in acquired aplastic anemia. The authors sequenced patients whose flow cytometry had shown CD8+CD57+ cell expansion. Per the germline V gene, CDR1 is MGHRA and CDR2 is YSYEKL. This CDR3 contains 16 residues. V lost 2 bases and J lost 10; bases outside the gene matches: 9. This clonotype was seen a handful of times. The use of genomic DNA as template underpinned the TCR beta VDJ and CDR3 profiling. TCRdb redid the calling of the reads with MiXCR, one entry per CDR3 protein. The data contain hundreds of thousands of distinct CDR3 sequences, 25% to 40% of them singletons.

The V gene is TRBV4-1, the J gene TRBJ1-6; TRBD1 matches at 9 bases. The TCR originated in a human donor with aplastic anemia. Sequencing input: sorted CD4+, CD8+, or CD8+CD57+ T cells (not recorded which) from PBMCs. This chain's CDR3 is CASSQSRDRERSPLHF. CDR3 nucleotide sequence: TGCGCCAGCAGCCAATCCCGGGACAGGGAGAGGTCACCCCTCCACTTT.